This T cell receptor (beta chain) appears in the sequencing data of a study of blood T cell repertoires in COVID-19 (dated by TCRdb to the early 2020s). Some background on the complete study: Samples from collaborators originated in the United States, Italy and Spain and spanned both the acute and convalescent phases of COVID-19. Samples came from the ongoing ImmuneRACE study (first 160 participants) plus 1,254 subjects from 6 global collaborators. Where HLA class I and class II types were available, the types were taken from metadata supplied by the sample provider, not from assay-based typing. Sample metadata almost always included a de-identified subject ID, COVID-19 status, age in years and sex. Deeply sampled blood TCRbeta repertoires from subjects exposed to, actively infected with, or recovered from COVID-19 were included in the dataset. A freely available public database, intended as a resource for researchers studying the immune response to SARS-CoV-2, is where the repertoires were released. The prospective study material was composed of cDNA or gDNA derived from T cells, B-cell-depleted T cells, or PBMCs. The full study reports these points: The amount of clinical and demographic metadata varied by source and participant and was provided uncurated.

Participants in the prospective study were enrolled through a virtual design, were aged roughly 18 to 90 years, and lived in roughly 25 United States geographic areas. To assign participants to cohorts, the prospective study relied on clinical history that participants themselves reported in a screening survey and a study questionnaire. Mobile phlebotomists in the prospective study collected whole blood, serum and a nasopharyngeal or oropharyngeal swab from every participant. Participants in the prospective study had the option to provide additional blood draws and questionnaires over a roughly 2-month period. Before DNA extraction, blood samples from the prospective study were shipped at room temperature or frozen. CDR1 SGHNT and CDR2 YENEEA are derived from the germline V gene. Spanning cysteine to phenylalanine, the CDR3 consists of 16 amino acids. The retained sequence is limited to the CDR3, 48 bases, with the frame set at the first base. V is pruned by 6 bases and J by 3 bases, leaving 6 bases of the junction without a gene match.

TCRbeta CDR3 regions were amplified from genomic DNA by means of the immunoSEQ Assay, a bias-controlled multiplex PCR. Processing in the source paper ran as follows. Nucleated cell counts per sample were estimated from amplification of reference gene primers within the assay. To quantify the absolute abundance of each unique TCRbeta CDR3 rearrangement, sequence reads were collapsed and filtered. Productive Simpson clonality was computed per sample as the square root of Simpson's diversity index over productive rearrangements. TCRdb stores this immuneACCESS table with in-frame sequences only. Part of the clones is absent; in the studies checked, under half of the shortfall reflects unresolved V genes, and no reason is known for the rest. The DNA gave D and trimming, while V, J and clone size come from that table. The sample includes some 240,000 clones, with around 86% observed a single time. Roughly 3.5% of the sample is in the top ten clones.

This clone was observed a handful of times. The target of this receptor is not known. The input lacks base qualities; no much larger clone sits a single base away. The TCR originated in a woman between 35 and 50 years old with acute COVID-19. Here the chain combines TRBV11-3 and TRBJ2-7, with 15 middle bases fitting TRBD2. The sample consisted of PBMCs or T cells enriched from blood (not recorded which). CDR3 region: CASRGLAGGASYEQYF. The DNA sequence is given as TGTGCCAGCAGAGGACTAGCGGGAGGGGCCAGCTACGAGCAGTACTTC.